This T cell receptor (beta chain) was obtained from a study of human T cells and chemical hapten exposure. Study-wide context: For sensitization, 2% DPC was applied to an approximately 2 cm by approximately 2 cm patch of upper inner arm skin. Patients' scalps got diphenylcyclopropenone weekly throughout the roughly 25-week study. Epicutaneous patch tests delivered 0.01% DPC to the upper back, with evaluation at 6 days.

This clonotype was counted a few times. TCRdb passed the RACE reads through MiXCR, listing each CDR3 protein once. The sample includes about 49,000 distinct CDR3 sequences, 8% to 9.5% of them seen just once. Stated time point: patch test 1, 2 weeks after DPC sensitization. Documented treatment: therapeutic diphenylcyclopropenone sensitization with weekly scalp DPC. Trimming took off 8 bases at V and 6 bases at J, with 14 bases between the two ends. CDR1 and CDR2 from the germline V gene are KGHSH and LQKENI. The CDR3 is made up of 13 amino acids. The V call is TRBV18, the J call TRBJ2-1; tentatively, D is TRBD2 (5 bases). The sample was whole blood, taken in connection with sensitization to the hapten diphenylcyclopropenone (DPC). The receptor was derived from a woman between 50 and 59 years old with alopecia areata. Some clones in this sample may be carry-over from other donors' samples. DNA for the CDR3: TGTGCCAGCCACCACCGGGGTATCAATGAGCAGTTCTTC. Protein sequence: CASHHRGINEQFF.